This TCR beta chain derives from a study of blood T cell repertoires in COVID-19. The wider study: PBMCs, B-cell-depleted T cells, or T cells were the source of the cDNA or gDNA that made up the material.

This clone was detected only a few times. Participant reports of clinical history set cohort assignment. Two negative PCRs, clearance, or symptom resolution were required of recovered Cohort 3 donors. From germline, CDR1 is LGHNA and CDR2 YNFKEQ. Between the trimmed V and J ends, which lost 1 base and 0 bases, there was a span of 13 bases. The length of the CDR3 is 17 residues. TCRdb keeps only in-frame clones here, not all; method: immunoSEQ multiplex PCR. The sample has under 350,000 clones; nearly 90% are singletons. The source is a woman aged 60-70 years who had recovered from COVID-19. The sequenced material came from PBMCs or T cells enriched from blood (not recorded which). J is TRBJ1-3 and V is TRBV4-2; D is unclear. The CDR3 protein is CASSQGYQDFSGNTIYF. In DNA, the CDR3 is TGTGCCAGCAGCCAAGGATACCAGGACTTCTCTGGAAACACCATATATTTT.